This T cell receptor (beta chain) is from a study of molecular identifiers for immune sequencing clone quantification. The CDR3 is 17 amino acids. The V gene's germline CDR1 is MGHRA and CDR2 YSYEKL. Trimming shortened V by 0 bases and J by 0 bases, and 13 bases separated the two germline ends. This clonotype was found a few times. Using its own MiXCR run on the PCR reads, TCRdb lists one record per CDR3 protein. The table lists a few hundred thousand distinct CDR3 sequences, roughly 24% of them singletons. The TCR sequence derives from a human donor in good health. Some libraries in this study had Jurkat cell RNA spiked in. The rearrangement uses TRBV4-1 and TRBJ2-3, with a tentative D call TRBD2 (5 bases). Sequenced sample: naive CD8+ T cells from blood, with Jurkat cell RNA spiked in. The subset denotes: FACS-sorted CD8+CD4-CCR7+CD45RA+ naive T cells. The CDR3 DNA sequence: TGCGCCAGCAGCCAAGAGCTCGCGGGTACTAGCACAGATACGCAGTATTTT. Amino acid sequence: CASSQELAGTSTDTQYF.